One and the same sample provided the 17 T cell receptor beta chains below, sequenced in a study of blood T cell repertoires in COVID-19. Only in-frame clones appear in the TCRdb table, and some are missing; sequencing was by immunoSEQ multiplex PCR. The data hold roughly 200,000 clones, with about 85% observed a single time. The sequencing sample was made of peripheral blood. These receptors were obtained from a woman aged 80 or over with acute or convalescent COVID-19.

V gene TRBV2 combines with J gene TRBJ1-4; weak D call: TRBD1 (6 bases). This CDR3 spans 14 amino acids. Trimming removed 6 bases from V and 7 bases from J, with 15 bases in between. Germline V gene data show CDR1 as SNHLY and CDR2 as FYNNEI. The CDR3 nucleotides are TGTGCCAGCAGAACTCAAACAGGGTTTGAAAAACTGTTTTTT. This codes for CASRTQTGFEKLFF.

This sequence joins TRBV10-3 and TRBJ1-1, with 12 bases fitting TRBD1. The CDR3 has 16 residues. Germline CDR1 is ENHRY and CDR2 is SYGVKD. V trimming: 6 bases; J trimming: 5 bases; junction bases outside the gene matches: 10. In DNA, the CDR3 is TGTGCCATCAGGCCGGGACAGGGGGCTATTTGGACTGAAGCTTTCTTT. The encoded protein is CAIRPGQGAIWTEAFF.

This clone was counted only a few times. The rearrangement uses TRBV30 and TRBJ2-3; tentatively, D is TRBD2 (6 bases). Germline V CDR1 and CDR2: GTSNPN, SVGIG (reference sequence). V lost 8 bases, J lost 3 bases, and 18 bases lay in between. There are 14 residues in the CDR3. CDR3 in amino acids: CAGLGGWLTDTQYF. Written as DNA, the CDR3 is TGTGCCGGGCTCGGAGGGTGGCTAACAGATACGCAGTATTTT.

V is TRBV7-2 and J is TRBJ2-1; possible D gene TRBD2, 6 bases. V shed 6 bases and J shed 3 bases, with 12 bases lying between them. The CDR3 totals 14 residues. Germline CDR1 and CDR2: SGHTA and FQGNSA. CDR3 in amino acids: CASSRGRNYNEQFF. CDR3 DNA sequence: TGTGCCAGCAGTCGGGGGAGGAACTACAATGAGCAGTTCTTC.

The chain has TRBV3-1 (or the pseudogene TRBV3-2) and TRBJ1-1, with 8 bases matching TRBD1. Germline assignment: CDR1 LGHDT and CDR2 YNNKEL (reference sequence). This CDR3 spans 16 amino acids. Germline trimming cut 5 bases from V and 6 bases from J; bases unmatched to any gene: 14. The CDR3 nucleotides are TGTGCCAGCAGCGCCTACTCAGGGGGCAGGACTCCTGAAGCTTTCTTT. It translates to CASSAYSGGRTPEAFF.

The chain has TRBV6-6 and TRBJ2-5; D is perhaps TRBD1 (5 bases). Germline CDR1 MNHNY, CDR2 SVGAGI (reference sequence). This CDR3 has 13 residues. The V gene lost 2 bases and the J gene lost 4 bases, with 8 bases spanning the gap. In DNA, the CDR3 is TGTGCCAGCAGTTACGCAGGGCTAGAGACCCAGTACTTC. Its translation: CASSYAGLETQYF.

This clone was picked up one time. This chain's CDR3 is CATRKGGNTEAFF. The CDR3 DNA reads TGTGCCACCAGGAAAGGAGGGAACACTGAAGCTTTCTTT. The chain joins TRBV5-6 to TRBJ1-1, with D unclear. The V gene lost 9 bases and the J gene lost 1 base, with 13 bases spanning the gap. The CDR3 contains 13 residues. CDR1 is SGHDT and CDR2 is YYEEEE in the germline V gene.

This clone came up a few times. V gene TRBV16 combines with J gene TRBJ1-1; D ambiguous. Germline V gene data show CDR1 as KGHSY and CDR2 as FQNENV. V was clipped by 4 bases and J by 10 bases, with 16 bases between them. This CDR3 is built from 13 residues. Here the CDR3 DNA reads TGTGCCAGCAGCCTACTGACAACGGGGTCAGCTTTCTTT. It encodes CASSLLTTGSAFF. The full variable domain, its missing parts supplied by reference TRBV16 and TRBJ1-1, is GEEVAQTPKHLVRGEGQKAKLYCAPIKGHSYVFWYQQVLKNEFKFLISFQNENVFDETGMPKERFSAKCLPNSPCSLEIQATKLEDSAVYFCASSLLTTGSAFFGQGTRLTVV.

V gene TRBV7-2 combines with J gene TRBJ2-5, with D possibly TRBD1 on 5 matching bases. Looked up from germline, CDR1 is SGHTA and CDR2 is FQGNSA. The CDR3 spans 13 residues. Trimming shortened V by 0 bases and J by 3 bases, and 5 bases separated the two germline ends. The CDR3 is CASSLAREETQYF. The CDR3 DNA is TGTGCCAGCAGCTTAGCCAGGGAAGAGACCCAGTACTTC.

The V gene is TRBV30, the J gene TRBJ2-7; D may be TRBD1 (7 bases). Per germline, CDR1 GTSNPN and CDR2 SVGIG (reference sequence). V lost 2 bases, J lost 9 bases, and 17 bases lay in between. The CDR3 runs 13 residues. The CDR3 region is CAWSPGQVGGQYF. CDR3 sequence (DNA): TGTGCCTGGAGTCCCGGACAGGTCGGGGGGCAGTACTTC.

The chain couples TRBV2 to TRBJ1-1, with TRBD1 matching over 8 bases. V trimming: 6 bases; J trimming: 2 bases; junction bases outside the gene matches: 8. CDR1 and CDR2 (germline): SNHLY, FYNNEI. The CDR3 spans 15 residues. CDR3 in amino acids: CASRGEQGGNTEAFF. The CDR3 DNA reads TGTGCCAGCAGAGGAGAACAGGGGGGCAACACTGAAGCTTTCTTT. Full variable domain (rest looked up from reference TRBV2 and TRBJ1-1): EPEVTQTPSHQVTQMGQEVILRCVPISNHLYFYWYRQILGQKVEFLVSFYNNEISEKSEIFDDQFSVERPDGSNFTLKIRSTKLEDSAMYFCASRGEQGGNTEAFFGQGTRLTVV.

The rearrangement links TRBV5-1 to TRBJ1-1; 8 bases are a match to TRBD1. This CDR3 has 19 residues. The ends lost 1 base at V and 3 bases at J; junction bases unmatched: 17. Germline V CDR1 and CDR2: SGHRS, YFSETQ. CDR3 loop: CASSLSDRTGRVRDTEAFF. CDR3 bases: TGCGCCAGCAGCTTGAGTGACAGGACAGGGCGCGTTCGGGACACTGAAGCTTTCTTT.

Here the CDR3 DNA reads TGCGCCAGCAGCCGGGACAGGGGGGGCAATGAGCAGTTCTTC. Translated: CASSRDRGGNEQFF. V and J are TRBV4-3 and TRBJ2-1, with TRBD1 matching 11 bases. The CDR3 is made up of 14 amino acids. CDR1 and CDR2 (germline): LGHNA, YSLEER. J was trimmed by 6 bases and V by 4 bases; bases with no gene match: 2.

The chain is built from TRBV27 and TRBJ1-4; weak D call: TRBD1 (6 bases). CDR3 length: 17 residues. Trimming stripped 1 base from V and 1 base from J, with 13 bases between. Germline values: CDR1 MNHEY, CDR2 SMNVEV (reference sequence). The CDR3 DNA reads as TGTGCCAGCAGTTTATTAGGACAGATATTAACTAATGAAAAACTGTTTTTT. This translates into CASSLLGQILTNEKLFF.

This clone was counted only a few times. The chain employs TRBV10-2 and TRBJ1-1, with D uncertain. The CDR3 consists of 14 residues. V lost 7 bases and J lost 1, with 13 bases in between. The germline CDR1 and CDR2 sequences are WSHSY and SAAADI. CDR3 amino acids: CASTSSGWNTEAFF. CDR3 nucleotides: TGCGCCAGCACGAGCTCTGGTTGGAACACTGAAGCTTTCTTT.

This chain links TRBV18 with TRBJ2-5; a weak D match, TRBD2 (6 bases). In germline, CDR1 is KGHSH, CDR2 LQKENI. The ends were cut back, 4 bases at V and 2 bases at J, with 11 bases in the middle. The CDR3 runs 14 residues. CDR3 region: CASSLSGTQETQYF. CDR3 nucleotides: TGTGCCAGCTCACTTTCCGGGACTCAAGAGACCCAGTACTTC.

The chain links TRBV28 to TRBJ2-1, with a weak D call TRBD2 (6 bases). CDR1 MDHEN and CDR2 SYDVKM come from the germline V gene. The CDR3 totals 14 residues. Trimming removed 4 bases at V and 2 bases at J, with 9 bases between. The CDR3 here is CASSSGLTYNEQFF. For the CDR3, the DNA is TGTGCCAGCAGTTCGGGACTCACCTACAATGAGCAGTTCTTC.